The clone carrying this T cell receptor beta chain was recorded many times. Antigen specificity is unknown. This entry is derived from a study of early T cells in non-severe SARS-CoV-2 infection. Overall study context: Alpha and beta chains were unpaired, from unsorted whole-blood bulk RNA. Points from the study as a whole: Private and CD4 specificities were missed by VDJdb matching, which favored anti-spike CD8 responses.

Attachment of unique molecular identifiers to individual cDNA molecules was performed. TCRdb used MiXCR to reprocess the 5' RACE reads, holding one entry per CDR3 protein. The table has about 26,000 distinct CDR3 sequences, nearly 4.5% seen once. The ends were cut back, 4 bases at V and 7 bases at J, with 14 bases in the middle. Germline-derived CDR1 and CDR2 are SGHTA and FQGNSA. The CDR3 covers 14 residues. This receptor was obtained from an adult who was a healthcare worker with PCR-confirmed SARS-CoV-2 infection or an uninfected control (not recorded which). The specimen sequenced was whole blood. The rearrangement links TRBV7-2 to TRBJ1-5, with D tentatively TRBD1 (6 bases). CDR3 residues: CASSYQGGEQPQHF. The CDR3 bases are TGTGCCAGCAGCTACCAAGGGGGTGAACAGCCCCAGCATTTT.